Listed below are T cell receptor beta chains from one sample, sequenced in a study of CD8 T cells in ankylosing spondylitis. In TCRdb, the 5' RACE reads were re-called with MiXCR into one record per CDR3 protein. The sample yields more than 200,000 distinct CDR3 sequences, 24% seen once. The sequencing input was blood, either unsorted or a sorted T cell fraction (not recorded which). These receptors were collected from a male donor with ankylosing spondylitis or in good health (not recorded which). Each CDR3 is given with its conserved first and last residue. The order of the fields is J gene, V gene, CDR3 protein.

J: TRBJ2-7
V: TRBV20-1
CDR3: CSALGGRDYEQYF

J: TRBJ2-1
V: TRBV12-3/TRBV12-4
CDR3: CASSLLQGLQFF

J: TRBJ2-4
V: TRBV6-1
CDR3: CASSEERRTGRGRNIQYF

J: TRBJ2-7
V: TRBV29-1
CDR3: CSVEKEGSYEQYF

J: TRBJ2-7
V: TRBV12-3/TRBV12-4
CDR3: CASSFLAGSYEQYF

J: TRBJ1-2
V: TRBV29-1
CDR3: CSVDSPGNYGYTF

J: TRBJ1-2
V: TRBV29-1
CDR3: CSVDTNYGYTF

J: TRBJ1-5
V: TRBV5-5
CDR3: CASSRTGHRDQPQHF

J: TRBJ2-6
V: TRBV20-1
CDR3: CSAHGTLPGANVLTF

J: TRBJ2-3
V: TRBV20-1
CDR3: CSATPGHSTDTQYF

J: TRBJ1-5
V: TRBV12-3/TRBV12-4
CDR3: CASSLGTVYQPQHF

J: TRBJ2-1
V: TRBV12-3/TRBV12-4
CDR3: CASSPTRQGLYNEQFF

J: TRBJ2-2
V: TRBV30
CDR3: CAWSVHPSEGFTGELFF

J: TRBJ2-3
V: TRBV10-3
CDR3: CAISESAGGPADTQYF

J: TRBJ2-3
V: TRBV20-1
CDR3: CSARFTGGITDTQYF

J: TRBJ2-2
V: TRBV5-1
CDR3: CASSLQAGELFF

J: TRBJ2-3
V: TRBV20-1
CDR3: CSAREPLSWADTQYF

J: TRBJ2-7
V: TRBV23-1
CDR3: CASSQSARNEQYF

J: TRBJ1-1
V: TRBV10-3
CDR3: CAIRRTGVSTEAFF

J: TRBJ2-6
V: TRBV2
CDR3: CASFQARGANVLTF

J: TRBJ2-1
V: TRBV20-1
CDR3: CSARELKRGGADEQFF

J: TRBJ1-5
V: TRBV6-5
CDR3: CASSYTRTGQPQHF

J: TRBJ1-2
V: TRBV2
CDR3: CASAQFLANYGYTF

J: TRBJ2-5
V: TRBV28
CDR3: CATLGQGLGEETQYF

J: TRBJ2-3
V: TRBV10-3
CDR3: CAISNPGTGAGDTQYF

J: TRBJ2-5
V: TRBV20-1
CDR3: CSAQRGTVQETQYF

J: TRBJ2-4
V: TRBV5-1
CDR3: CASSFGSRGNIQYF

J: TRBJ2-1
V: TRBV4-2
CDR3: CASSQVGPDNEQFF

J: TRBJ1-4
V: TRBV20-1
CDR3: CSARVDLPREKLFF

J: TRBJ2-7
V: TRBV29-1
CDR3: CSARDSVGEQYF

J: TRBJ2-3
V: TRBV6-1
CDR3: CASMPSGRSTDTQYF

J: TRBJ1-5
V: TRBV5-6
CDR3: CASSPRSTGNQPQHF